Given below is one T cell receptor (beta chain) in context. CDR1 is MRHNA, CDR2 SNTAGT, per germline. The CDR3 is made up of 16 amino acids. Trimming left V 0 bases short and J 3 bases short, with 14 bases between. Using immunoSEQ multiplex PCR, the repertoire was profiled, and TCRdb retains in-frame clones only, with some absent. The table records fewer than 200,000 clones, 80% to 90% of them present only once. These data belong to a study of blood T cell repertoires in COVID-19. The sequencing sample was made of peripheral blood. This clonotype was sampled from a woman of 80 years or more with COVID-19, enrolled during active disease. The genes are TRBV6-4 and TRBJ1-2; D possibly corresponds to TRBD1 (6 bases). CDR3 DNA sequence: TGTGCCAGCAGTGACTCGATCGGTGGACAGTACTATGGCTACACCTTC. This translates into CASSDSIGGQYYGYTF.